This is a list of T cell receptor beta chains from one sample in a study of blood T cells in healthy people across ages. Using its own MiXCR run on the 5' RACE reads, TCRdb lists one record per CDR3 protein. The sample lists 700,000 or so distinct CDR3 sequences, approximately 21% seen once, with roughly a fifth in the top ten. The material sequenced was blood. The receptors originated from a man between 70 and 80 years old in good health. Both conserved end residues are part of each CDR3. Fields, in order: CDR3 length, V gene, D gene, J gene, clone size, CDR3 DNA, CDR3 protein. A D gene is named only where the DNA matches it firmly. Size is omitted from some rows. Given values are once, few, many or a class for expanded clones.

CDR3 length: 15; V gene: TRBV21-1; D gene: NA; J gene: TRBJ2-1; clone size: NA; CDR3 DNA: TGTGCCAGCAGCAAAGAGAGGGACAGGGGGAATGAGCAGTTCTTC; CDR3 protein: CASSKERDRGNEQFF
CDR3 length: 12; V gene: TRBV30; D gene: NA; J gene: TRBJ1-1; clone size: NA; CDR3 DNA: TGTGCCTGGAGCCCAATGGGGGTTGAAGCTTTCTTT; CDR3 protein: CAWSPMGVEAFF
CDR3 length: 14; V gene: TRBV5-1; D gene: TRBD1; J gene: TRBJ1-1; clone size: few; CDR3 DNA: TGCGCCAGCAGCTTCCGGCAGGGGGCTAATGAAGCTTTCTTT; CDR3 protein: CASSFRQGANEAFF
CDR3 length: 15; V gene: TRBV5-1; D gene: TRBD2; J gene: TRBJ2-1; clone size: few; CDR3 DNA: TGCGCCAGCAGCCCGTCTAGCGGGAGGCAGAGTGAGCAGTTCTTC; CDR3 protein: CASSPSSGRQSEQFF
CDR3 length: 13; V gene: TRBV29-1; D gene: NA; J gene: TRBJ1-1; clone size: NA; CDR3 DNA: TGCAGCGTTGGGTGGGGAGATGGCACTGAAGCTTTCTTT; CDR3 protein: CSVGWGDGTEAFF
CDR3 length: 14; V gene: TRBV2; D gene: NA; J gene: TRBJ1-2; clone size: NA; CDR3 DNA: TGTGCCAGCAGTGAAGCAGGGACGGGGTCTGGCTACACCTTC; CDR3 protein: CASSEAGTGSGYTF
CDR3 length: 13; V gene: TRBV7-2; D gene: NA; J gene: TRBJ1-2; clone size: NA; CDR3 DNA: TGTGCCAGCACGTTACCGAGGCCATACGGCTACACCTTC; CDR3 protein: CASTLPRPYGYTF
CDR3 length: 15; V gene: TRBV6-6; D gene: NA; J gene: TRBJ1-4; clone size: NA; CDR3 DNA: TGTGCCAGCAGTTACTCCGGGACCAGGAAAGAAAAACTGTTTTTT; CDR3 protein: CASSYSGTRKEKLFF
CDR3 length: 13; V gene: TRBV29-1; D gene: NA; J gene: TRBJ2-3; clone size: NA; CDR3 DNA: TGCAGCGGAAGGACTCACAATACAGATACGCAGTATTTT; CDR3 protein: CSGRTHNTDTQYF
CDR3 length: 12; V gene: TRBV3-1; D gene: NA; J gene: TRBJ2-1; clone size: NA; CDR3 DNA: TGTGCCAGCAGCCAAGGTGGCTCCCATCAGTTCTTC; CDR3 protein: CASSQGGSHQFF
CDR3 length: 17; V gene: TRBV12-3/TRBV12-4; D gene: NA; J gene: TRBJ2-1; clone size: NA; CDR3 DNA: TGTGCCAGCAGTTTAAACAGGCGGGGTCCCTCCTACAATGAGCAGTTCTTC; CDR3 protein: CASSLNRRGPSYNEQFF
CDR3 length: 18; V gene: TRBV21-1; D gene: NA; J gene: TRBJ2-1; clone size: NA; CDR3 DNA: TGTGCCAGCAGCAAATACCCCTACCTAGGGGGGGACAGGAATGAGCAGTTCTTC; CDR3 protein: CASSKYPYLGGDRNEQFF
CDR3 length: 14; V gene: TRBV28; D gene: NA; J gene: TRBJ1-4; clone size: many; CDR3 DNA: TGTGCCAGCAGTTCCCCAGGCGGGAATGAAAAACTGTTTTTT; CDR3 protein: CASSSPGGNEKLFF
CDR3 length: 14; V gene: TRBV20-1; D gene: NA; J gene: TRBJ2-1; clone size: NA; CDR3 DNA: TGCAGTGCTAGATTTCCAGGGCCCTACAATGAGCAGTTCTTC; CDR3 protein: CSARFPGPYNEQFF
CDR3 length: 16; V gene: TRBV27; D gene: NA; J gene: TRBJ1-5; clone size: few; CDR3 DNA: TGTGCCAGCAGTTTATCAGGAGGGTTGAGCAATCAGCCCCAGCATTTT; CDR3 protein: CASSLSGGLSNQPQHF
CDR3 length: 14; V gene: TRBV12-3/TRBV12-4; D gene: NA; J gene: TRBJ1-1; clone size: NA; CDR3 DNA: TGTGCCAGCAGTTTCCCCACAGAGTACACTGAAGCTTTCTTT; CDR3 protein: CASSFPTEYTEAFF
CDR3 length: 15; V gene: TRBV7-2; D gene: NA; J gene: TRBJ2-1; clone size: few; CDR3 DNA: TGTGCCAGCAGCTTGGGGTGGCGGGATACCAATGAGCAGTTCTTC; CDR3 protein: CASSLGWRDTNEQFF
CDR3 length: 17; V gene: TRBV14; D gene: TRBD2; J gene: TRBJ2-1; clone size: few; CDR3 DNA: TGTGCCAGCAGCTCGGGACTAGCGGTAGACATTTACAATGAGCAGTTCTTC; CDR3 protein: CASSSGLAVDIYNEQFF
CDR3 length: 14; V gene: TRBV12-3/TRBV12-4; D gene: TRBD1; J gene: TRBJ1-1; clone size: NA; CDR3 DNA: TGTGCCAGCAGTCCAGGGACAGTCTGGACTGAAGCTTTCTTT; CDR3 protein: CASSPGTVWTEAFF
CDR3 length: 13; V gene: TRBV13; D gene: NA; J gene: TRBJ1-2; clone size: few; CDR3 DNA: TGTGCCAGCAGCTCCAATCCCTACTATGGCTACACCTTC; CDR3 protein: CASSSNPYYGYTF
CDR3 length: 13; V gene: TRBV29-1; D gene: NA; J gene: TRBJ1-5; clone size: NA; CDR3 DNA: TGCAGCGTTGATCTGGGAATGAATCAGCCCCAGCATTTT; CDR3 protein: CSVDLGMNQPQHF
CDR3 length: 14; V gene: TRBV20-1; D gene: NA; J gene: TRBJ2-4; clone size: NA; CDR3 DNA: TGCAGTGCCGAAAACGGACTAGCCAAAAACATTCAGTACTTC; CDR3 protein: CSAENGLAKNIQYF
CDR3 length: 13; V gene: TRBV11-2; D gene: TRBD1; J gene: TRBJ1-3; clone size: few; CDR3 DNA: TGTGCCAGCAGCCGGACAGGAGGAAACACCATATATTTT; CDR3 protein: CASSRTGGNTIYF
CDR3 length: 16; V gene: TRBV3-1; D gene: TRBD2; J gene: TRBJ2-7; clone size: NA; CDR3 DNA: TGTGCCAGCAGCCAAAGCCCGGGACTACTGAACTACGAGCAGTACTTC; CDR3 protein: CASSQSPGLLNYEQYF
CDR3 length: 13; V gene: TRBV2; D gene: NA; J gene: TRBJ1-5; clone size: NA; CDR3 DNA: TGTGCCAGCAGACTTGGGGGCGATCAGCCCCAGCATTTT; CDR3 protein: CASRLGGDQPQHF
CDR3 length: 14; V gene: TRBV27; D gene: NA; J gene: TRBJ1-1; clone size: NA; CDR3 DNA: TGTGCCAGCAGAAACGGTCGGGCCAACACTGAAGCTTTCTTT; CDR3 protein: CASRNGRANTEAFF
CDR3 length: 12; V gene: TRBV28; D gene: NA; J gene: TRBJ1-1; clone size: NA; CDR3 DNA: TGTGCCAGCAGCCTTACAAGACTAGAAGCTTTCTTT; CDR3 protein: CASSLTRLEAFF
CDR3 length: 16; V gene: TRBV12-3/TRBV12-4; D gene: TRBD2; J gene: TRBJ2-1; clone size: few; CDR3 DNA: TGTGCCAGCATCGCTAGCGGGAGTCCCACCTACAATGAGCAGTTCTTC; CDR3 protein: CASIASGSPTYNEQFF
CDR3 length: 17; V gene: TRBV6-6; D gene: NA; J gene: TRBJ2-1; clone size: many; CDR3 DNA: TGTGCCAGCAGTTATCAGGGCACTCGGGACCCCTACAATGAGCAGTTCTTC; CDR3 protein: CASSYQGTRDPYNEQFF
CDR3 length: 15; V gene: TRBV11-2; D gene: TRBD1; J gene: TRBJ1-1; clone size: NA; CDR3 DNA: TGTGCCAGCAGCCGAATCGGACAGGGCGGGACTGAAGCTTTCTTT; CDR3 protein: CASSRIGQGGTEAFF
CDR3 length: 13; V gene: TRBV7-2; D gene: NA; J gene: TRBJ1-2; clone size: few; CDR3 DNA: TGTGCCAGCAGCTTCGACCTTAACTATGGCTACACCTTC; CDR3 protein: CASSFDLNYGYTF
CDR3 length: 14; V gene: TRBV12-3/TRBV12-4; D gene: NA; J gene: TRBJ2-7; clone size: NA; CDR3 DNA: TGTGCCAGCAGTTCGAACAGGGTCGGGGACGAGCAGTACTTC; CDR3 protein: CASSSNRVGDEQYF
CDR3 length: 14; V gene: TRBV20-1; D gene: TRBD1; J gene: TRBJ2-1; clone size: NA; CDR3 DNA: TGCAGTGCACCAGTTGGGACAGGGGGTAATGAGCAGTTCTTC; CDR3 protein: CSAPVGTGGNEQFF
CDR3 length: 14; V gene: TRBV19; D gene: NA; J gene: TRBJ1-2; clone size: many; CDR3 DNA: TGTGCCAGTCCCTGGCCAGGAGCATTAGATGGCTACACCTTC; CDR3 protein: CASPWPGALDGYTF
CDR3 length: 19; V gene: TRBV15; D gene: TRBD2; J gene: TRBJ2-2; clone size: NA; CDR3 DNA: TGTGCCACCAGCAGAGATGAGAGTAGCGGGAGAGGAAACACCGGGGAGCTGTTTTTT; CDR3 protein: CATSRDESSGRGNTGELFF
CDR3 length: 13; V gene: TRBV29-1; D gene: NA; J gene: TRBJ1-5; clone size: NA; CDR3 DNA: TGCAGCGTTCGGTTGTCAGATGATCAGCCCCAGCATTTT; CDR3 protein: CSVRLSDDQPQHF
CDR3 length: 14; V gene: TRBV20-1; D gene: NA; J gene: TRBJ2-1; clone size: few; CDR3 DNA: TGCAGTGCTACGGGACTCAGGGGAGGGAATGAGCAGTTCTTC; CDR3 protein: CSATGLRGGNEQFF
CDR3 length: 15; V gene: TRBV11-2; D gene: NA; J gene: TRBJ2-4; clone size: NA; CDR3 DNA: TGTGCCAGCGCTCCCGGTGGGGGCGCCAAAAACATTCAGTACTTC; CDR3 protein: CASAPGGGAKNIQYF
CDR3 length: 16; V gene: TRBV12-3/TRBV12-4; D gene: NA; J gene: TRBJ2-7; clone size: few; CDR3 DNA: TGTGCCAGCAGTTTAGCGCTGGGTCGACAGTTCTACGAGCAGTACTTC; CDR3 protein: CASSLALGRQFYEQYF
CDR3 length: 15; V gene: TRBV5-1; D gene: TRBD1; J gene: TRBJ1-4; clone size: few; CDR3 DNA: TGCGCCAGCAGCAGGGACAGGGTGACTAATGAAAAACTGTTTTTT; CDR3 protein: CASSRDRVTNEKLFF